This T cell receptor beta chain was documented in a study of regulatory T cells in long-lasting Graves disease. Whole-study context: Positive TSH receptor antibodies alongside over 5 years of antithyroid drugs were what marked Graves' disease as persistent.

General study results and limits: Whereas about a thousand public clonotypes were shared by new patients, persistent patients shared more, at about 2,500.

The germline V and J ends were trimmed by 0 bases and 2 bases, with 15 bases remaining between them. Germline V gene data show CDR1 as SGHRS and CDR2 as YFSETQ. The CDR3 is 17 amino acids. About this clonotype itself: Its antigen is unknown.

Arm-PCR of CDR3 regions with iRepertoire HTBI primers generated TCR beta libraries. TCRdb redid the calling of the multiplex PCR reads with MiXCR, one entry per CDR3 protein. Of roughly 500,000 distinct CDR3 sequences listed, 20% to 25% are singletons. Regarding time point: persistent/refractory GD, antithyroid drugs over 5 years with positive TRAb. Isolated PBMC RNA provided the starting material for the TCR library. The clonotype originates from a female donor with Graves disease. The V call is TRBV5-1, the J call TRBJ1-5; D possibly corresponds to TRBD1 (6 bases). Sequencing used peripheral blood mononuclear cells (PBMCs), obtained when the disease was refractory, from a patient treated with antithyroid drugs. The CDR3 sequence: CASSLDPGDGGNQPQHF. The CDR3 bases are TGCGCCAGCAGCTTGGATCCAGGGGACGGAGGCAATCAGCCCCAGCATTTT.